This T cell receptor (beta chain) was obtained from a study of T cell responses to AZD1222 COVID-19 vaccine. Overall study findings and caveats: The study found Spike-specific TCR breadth and depth rose after two AZD1222 doses.

Measured with immunoSEQ multiplex PCR; TCRdb has only the in-frame clones, and not every one. Here the sample spans about 190,000 clones, 92% being singletons. Germline V gives CDR1 MNHEY, CDR2 SVGAGI. Between the trimmed V and J ends, which lost 0 bases and 2 bases, there was a span of 11 bases. The CDR3 is made up of 15 amino acids. As for this clone: Its cognate antigen is unknown.

Source: peripheral blood, taken on day 0 of AZD1222 vaccination. The receptor's source is an adult in good health. The rearrangement links TRBV6-5 to TRBJ2-7; D remains ambiguous. CDR3 DNA sequence: TGTGCCAGCAGTTACTCGGCAGCAGGAACCTACGAGCAGTACTTC. It yields the protein CASSYSAAGTYEQYF.